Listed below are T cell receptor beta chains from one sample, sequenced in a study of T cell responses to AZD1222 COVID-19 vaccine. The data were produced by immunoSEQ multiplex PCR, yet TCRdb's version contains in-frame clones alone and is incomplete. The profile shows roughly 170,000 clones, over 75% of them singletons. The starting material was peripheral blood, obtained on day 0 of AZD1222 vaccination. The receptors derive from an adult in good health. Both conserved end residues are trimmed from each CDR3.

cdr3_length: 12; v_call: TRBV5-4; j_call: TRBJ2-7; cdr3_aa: ASSLGGPVYEQY
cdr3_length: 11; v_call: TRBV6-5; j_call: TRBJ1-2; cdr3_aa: ASSYSAEYGYT
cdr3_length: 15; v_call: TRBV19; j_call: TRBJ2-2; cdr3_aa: ASRSGGGGARAGELF
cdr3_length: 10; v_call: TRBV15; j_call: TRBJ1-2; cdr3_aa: ATSRDQGGYT
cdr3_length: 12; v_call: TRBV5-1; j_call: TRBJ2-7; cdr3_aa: ASSLGVGSYEQY
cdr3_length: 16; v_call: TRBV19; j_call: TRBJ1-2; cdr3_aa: ASSIPALRTGGNYGYT
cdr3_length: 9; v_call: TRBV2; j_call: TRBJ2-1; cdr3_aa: ASSQLVEQF
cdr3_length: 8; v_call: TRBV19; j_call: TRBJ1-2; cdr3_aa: ASSAHGYT
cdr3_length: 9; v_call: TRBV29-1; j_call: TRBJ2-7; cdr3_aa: SVESDREQY
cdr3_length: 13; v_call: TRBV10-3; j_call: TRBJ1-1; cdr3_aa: AISPQGGASTEAF
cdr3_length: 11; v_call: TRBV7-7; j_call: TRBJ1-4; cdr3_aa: ASSSNVGEKLF
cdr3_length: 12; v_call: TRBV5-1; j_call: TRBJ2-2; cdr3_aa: ASRRTGNTGELF
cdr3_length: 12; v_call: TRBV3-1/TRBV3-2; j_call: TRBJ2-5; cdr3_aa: ASSQHPQGETQY
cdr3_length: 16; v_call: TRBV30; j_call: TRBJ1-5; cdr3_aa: AWSVGQSPGPHDQPQH
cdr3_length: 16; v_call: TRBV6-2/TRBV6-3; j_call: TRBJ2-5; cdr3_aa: ASSYTSREGGPKETQY
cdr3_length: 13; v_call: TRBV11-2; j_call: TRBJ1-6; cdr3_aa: ASSYQGAYNSPLH
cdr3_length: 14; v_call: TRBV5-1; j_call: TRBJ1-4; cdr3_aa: ASSSGTGVSNEKLF
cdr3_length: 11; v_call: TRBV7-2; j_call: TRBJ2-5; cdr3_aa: ASSSRTGETQY
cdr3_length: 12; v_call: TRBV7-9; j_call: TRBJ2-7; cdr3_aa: ASSSGTGDYEQY
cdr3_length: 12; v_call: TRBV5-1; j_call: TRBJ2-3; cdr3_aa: ASSFGPGSDTQY
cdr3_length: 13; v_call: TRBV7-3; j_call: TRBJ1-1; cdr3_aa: ASSLDRDPNTEAF
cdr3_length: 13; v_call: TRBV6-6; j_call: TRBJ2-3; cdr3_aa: ASSPGGSSTDTQY
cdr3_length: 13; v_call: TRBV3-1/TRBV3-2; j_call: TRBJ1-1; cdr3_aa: ASSQEGTENTEAF
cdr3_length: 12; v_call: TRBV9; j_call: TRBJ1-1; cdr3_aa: ASGRAGGETEAF
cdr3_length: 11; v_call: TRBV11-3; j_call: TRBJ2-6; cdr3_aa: ASSLAGANVLT
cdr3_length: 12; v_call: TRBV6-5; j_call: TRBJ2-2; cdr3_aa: ASRGLAGTGELF
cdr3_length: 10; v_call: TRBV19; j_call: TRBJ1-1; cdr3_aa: ASSRANTEAF
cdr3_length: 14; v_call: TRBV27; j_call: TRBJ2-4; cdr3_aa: ASSFEGGAAKNIQY
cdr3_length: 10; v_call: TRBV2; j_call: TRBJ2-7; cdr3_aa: ASSLTGYEQY
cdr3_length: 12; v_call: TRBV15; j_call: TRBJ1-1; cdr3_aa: ATSRDPQNTEAF
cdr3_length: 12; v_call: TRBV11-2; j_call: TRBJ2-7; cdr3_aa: ASSLAAAPYEQY
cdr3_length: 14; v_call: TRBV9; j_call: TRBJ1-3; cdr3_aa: ASSPFAGQAGNTIY
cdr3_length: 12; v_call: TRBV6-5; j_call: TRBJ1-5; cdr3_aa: ASSYAEANQPQH
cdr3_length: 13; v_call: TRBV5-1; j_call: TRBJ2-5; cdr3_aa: ASSSGQGGGETQY
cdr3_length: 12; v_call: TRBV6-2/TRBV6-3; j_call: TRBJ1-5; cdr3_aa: ASSSRPSNQPQH
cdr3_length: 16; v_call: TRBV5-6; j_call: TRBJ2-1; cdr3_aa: ASSAHRSGTRRFDEQF
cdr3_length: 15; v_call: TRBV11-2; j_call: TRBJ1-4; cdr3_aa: ASSLTRQGASNEKLF
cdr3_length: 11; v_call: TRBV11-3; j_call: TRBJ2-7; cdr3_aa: ASSINRDHEQY
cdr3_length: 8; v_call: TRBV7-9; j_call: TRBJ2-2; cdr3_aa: ASSLRELF
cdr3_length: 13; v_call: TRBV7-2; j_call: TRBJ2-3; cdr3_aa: ASRRGGGRSDTQY
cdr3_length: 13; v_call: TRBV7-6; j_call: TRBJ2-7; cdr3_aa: ASSFQDRGGYEQY
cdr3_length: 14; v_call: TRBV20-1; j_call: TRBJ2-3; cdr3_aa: SASRIQGGSTDTQY
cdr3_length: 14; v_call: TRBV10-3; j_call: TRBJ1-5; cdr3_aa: AISEAGGGGNQPQH
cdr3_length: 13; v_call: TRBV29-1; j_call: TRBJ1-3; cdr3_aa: SVRLDTTSGNTIY
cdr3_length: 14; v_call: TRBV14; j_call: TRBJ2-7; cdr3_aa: ASSQGFRGPSYEQY
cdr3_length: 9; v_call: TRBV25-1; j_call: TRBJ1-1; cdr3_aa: ASVGTVGAF
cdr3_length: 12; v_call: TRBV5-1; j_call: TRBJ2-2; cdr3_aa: ASTTEGASGELF
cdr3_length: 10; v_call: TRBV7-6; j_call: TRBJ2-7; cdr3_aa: ASSLVAYEQY
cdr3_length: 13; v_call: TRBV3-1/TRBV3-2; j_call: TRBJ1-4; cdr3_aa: ASSQDRRTNEKLF
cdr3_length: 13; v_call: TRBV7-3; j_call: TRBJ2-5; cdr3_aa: ASTAAGGRGETQY
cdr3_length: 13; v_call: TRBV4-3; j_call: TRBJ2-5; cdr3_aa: ASSQGFSMRETQY
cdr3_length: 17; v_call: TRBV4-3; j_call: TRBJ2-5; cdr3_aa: ASSQDLGLGISTGETQY
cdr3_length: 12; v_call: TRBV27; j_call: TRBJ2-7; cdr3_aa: ASSTRDRSYEQY
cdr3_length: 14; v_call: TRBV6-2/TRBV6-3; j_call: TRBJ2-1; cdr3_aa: ASSYSEKQGGNEQF
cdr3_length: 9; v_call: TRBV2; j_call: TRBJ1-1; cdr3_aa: ASSEEGRAF
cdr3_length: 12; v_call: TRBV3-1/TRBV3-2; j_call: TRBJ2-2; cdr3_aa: ASSGGANTGELF
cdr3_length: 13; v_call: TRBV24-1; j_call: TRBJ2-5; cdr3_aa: AAASVGTIQETQY
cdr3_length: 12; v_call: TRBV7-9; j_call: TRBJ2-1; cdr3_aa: ASSPRQGDNEQF
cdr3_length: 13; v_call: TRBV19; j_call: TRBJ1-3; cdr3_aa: ASSRGGNSGNTIY
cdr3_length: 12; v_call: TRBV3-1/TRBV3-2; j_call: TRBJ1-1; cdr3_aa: ASSQGGMTTEAF